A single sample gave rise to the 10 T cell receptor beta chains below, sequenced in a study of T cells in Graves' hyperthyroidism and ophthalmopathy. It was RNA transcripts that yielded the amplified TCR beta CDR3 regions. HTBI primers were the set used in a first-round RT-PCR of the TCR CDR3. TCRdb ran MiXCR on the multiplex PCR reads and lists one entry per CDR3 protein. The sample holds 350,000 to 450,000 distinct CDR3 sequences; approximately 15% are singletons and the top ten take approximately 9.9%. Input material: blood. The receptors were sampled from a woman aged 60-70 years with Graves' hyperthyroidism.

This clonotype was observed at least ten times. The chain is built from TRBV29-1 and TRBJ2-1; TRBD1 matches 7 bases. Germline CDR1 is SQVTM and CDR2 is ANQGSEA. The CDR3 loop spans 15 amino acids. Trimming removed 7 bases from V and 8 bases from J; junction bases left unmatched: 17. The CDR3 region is CSANPGQSSVDEQFF. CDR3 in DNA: TGCAGCGCCAACCCGGGACAGAGCTCGGTGGATGAGCAGTTCTTC.

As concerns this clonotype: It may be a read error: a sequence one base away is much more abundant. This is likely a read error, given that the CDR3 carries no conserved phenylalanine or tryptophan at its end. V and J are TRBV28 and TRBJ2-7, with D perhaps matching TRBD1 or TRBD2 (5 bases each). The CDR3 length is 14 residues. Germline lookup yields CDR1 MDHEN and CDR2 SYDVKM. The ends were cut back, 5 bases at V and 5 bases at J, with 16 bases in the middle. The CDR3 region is CASSAAGSRNEQYS. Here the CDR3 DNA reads TGTGCCAGCAGTGCCGCAGGGAGTAGAAACGAGCAGTACTCC.

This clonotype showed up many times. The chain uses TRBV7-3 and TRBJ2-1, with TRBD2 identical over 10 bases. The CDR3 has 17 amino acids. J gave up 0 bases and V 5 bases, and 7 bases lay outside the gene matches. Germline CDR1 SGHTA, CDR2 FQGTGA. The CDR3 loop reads CASSRSSGSVSYNEQFF. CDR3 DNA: TGTGCCAGCAGCCGGTCTAGCGGGAGTGTCTCCTACAATGAGCAGTTCTTC.

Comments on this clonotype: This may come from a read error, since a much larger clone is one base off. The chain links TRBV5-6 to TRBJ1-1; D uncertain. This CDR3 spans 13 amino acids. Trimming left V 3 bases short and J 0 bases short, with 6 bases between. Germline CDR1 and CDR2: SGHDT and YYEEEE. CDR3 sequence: CASSSYMNTEAFF. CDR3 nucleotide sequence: TGTGCCAGCAGCTCGTACATGAACACTGAAGCTTTCTTT.

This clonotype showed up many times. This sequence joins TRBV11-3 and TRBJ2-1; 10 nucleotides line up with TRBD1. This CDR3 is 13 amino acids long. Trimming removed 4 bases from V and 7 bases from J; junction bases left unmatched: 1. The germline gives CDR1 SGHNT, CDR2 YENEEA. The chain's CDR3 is CASSSGQGNEQFF. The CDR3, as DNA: TGTGCCAGCAGCTCGGGACAGGGGAATGAGCAGTTCTTC.

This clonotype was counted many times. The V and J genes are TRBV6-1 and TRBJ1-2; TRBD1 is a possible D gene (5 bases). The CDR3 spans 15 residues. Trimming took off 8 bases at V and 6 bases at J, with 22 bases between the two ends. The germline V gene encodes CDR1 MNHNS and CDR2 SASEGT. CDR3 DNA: TGTGCCAGCCTGGGGCAGGACCGCCATGGAAATGGCTACACCTTC. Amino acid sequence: CASLGQDRHGNGYTF.

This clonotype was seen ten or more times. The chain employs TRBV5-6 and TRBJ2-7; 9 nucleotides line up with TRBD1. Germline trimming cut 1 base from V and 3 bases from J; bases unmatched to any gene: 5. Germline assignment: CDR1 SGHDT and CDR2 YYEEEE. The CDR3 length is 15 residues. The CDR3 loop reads CASSLKQGAFYEQYF. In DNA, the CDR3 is TGTGCCAGCAGCTTGAAACAGGGGGCTTTCTACGAGCAGTACTTC.

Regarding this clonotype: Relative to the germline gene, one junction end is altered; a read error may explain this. The CDR3: CASSQGTKADEQFF. The CDR3 coding sequence is TGCGCCAGCAGCCAAGGGACGAAGGCCGATGAGCAGTTCTTC. The rearrangement links TRBV11-1 to TRBJ2-1; perhaps D is TRBD1 or TRBD2 (5 bases each). Germline CDR1 SGHAT, CDR2 FQDESV (reference sequence). The CDR3 is 14 amino acids.

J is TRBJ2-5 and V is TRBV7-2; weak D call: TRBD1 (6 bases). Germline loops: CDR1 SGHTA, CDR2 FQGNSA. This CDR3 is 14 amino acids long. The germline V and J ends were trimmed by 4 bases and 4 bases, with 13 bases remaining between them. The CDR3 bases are TGTGCCAGCAGCTCAGAAACAGGGAGAGAGACCCAGTACTTC. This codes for CASSSETGRETQYF.

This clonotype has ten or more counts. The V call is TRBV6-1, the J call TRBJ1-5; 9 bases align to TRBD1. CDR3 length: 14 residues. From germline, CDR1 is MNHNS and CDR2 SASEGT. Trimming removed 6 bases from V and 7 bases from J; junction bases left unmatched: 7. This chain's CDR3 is CASSGTGLGQPQHF. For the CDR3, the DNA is TGTGCCAGCAGCGGGACAGGGCTTGGGCAGCCCCAGCATTTT.